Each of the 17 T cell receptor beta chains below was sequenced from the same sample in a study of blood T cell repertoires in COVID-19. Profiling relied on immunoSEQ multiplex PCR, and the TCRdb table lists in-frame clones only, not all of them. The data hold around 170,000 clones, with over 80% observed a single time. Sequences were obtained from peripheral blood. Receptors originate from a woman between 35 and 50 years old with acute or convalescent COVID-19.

This CDR3 reads CAWRRLETQYF. The CDR3 nucleotides are TGTGCCTGGAGGCGGCTGGAGACCCAGTACTTC. The chain combines TRBV30 with TRBJ2-5, with unresolved D. Germline loops: CDR1 GTSNPN, CDR2 SVGIG (reference sequence). With 3 bases removed from V and 5 bases from J, the gap between germline ends came to 7 bases. The CDR3 is made up of 11 amino acids. The full variable domain, in which reference TRBV30 and TRBJ2-5 provide the parts outside the CDR3, is SQTIHQWPATLVQPVGSPLSLECTVEGTSNPNLYWYRQAAGRGLQLLFYSVGIGQISSEVPQNLSASRPQDRQFILSSKKLLLSDSGFYLCAWRRLETQYFGPGTRLLVL.

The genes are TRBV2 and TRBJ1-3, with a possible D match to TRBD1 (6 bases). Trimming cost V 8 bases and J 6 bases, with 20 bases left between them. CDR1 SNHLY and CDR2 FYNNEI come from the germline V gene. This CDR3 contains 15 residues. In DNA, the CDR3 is TGTGCCAGCGCAGAACAGGGATTGGGATTAAACACCATATATTTT. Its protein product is CASAEQGLGLNTIYF.

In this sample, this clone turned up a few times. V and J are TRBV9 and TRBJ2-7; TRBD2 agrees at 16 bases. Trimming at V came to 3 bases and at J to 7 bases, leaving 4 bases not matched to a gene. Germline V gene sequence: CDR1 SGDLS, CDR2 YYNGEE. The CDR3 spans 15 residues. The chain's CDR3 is CASSDGTSGGVEQYF. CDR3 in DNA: TGTGCCAGCAGCGACGGGACTAGCGGGGGGGTGGAGCAGTACTTC. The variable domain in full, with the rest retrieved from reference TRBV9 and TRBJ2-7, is DSGVTQTPKHLITATGQRVTLRCSPRSGDLSVYWYQQSLDQGLQFLIQYYNGEERAKGNILERFSAQQFPDLHSELNLSSLELGDSALYFCASSDGTSGGVEQYFGPGTRLTVT.

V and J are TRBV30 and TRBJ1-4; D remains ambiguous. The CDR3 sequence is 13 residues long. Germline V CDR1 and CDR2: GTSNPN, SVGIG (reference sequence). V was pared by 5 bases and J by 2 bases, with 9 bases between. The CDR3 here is CAWGRGTNEKLFF. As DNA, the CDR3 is TGTGCCTGGGGGCGCGGGACTAATGAAAAACTGTTTTTT.

Here the CDR3 reads CASSWTSGTSTDTQYF. In nucleotides, the CDR3 is TGCGCCAGCAGCTGGACTAGCGGAACTAGCACAGATACGCAGTATTTT. The chain combines TRBV5-1 with TRBJ2-3, with 10 bases fitting TRBD2. After removal of 3 bases from V and 0 bases from J, the junction contained 4 bases not matched to a gene. The CDR3 runs to 16 residues. The germline V gene encodes CDR1 SGHRS and CDR2 YFSETQ.

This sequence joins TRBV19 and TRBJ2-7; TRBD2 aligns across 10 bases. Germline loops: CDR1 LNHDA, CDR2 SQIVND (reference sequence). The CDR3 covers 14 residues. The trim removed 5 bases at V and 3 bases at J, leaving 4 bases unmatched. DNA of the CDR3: TGTGCCAGTAGTGGAGCGGGGGGGCTCTACGAGCAGTACTTC. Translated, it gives CASSGAGGLYEQYF.

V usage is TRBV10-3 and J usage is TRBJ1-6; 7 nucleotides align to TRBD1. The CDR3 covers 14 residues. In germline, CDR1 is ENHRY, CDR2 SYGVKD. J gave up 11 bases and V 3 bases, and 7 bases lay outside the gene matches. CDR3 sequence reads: CAISERTGSAPLHF. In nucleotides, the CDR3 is TGTGCCATCAGTGAACGGACAGGTTCGGCACCCCTCCACTTT.

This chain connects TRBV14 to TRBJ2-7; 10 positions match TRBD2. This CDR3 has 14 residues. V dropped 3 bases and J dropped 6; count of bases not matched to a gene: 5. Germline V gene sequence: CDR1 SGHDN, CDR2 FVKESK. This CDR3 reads CASSQTSGWREQYF. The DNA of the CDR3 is TGTGCCAGCAGCCAGACTAGCGGGTGGCGCGAGCAGTACTTC.

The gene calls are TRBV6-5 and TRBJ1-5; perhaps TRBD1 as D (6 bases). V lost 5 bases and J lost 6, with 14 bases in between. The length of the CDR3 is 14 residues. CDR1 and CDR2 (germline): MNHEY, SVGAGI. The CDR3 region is CASSKTGSGQPQHF. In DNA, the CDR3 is TGTGCCAGCAGTAAAACAGGGTCGGGTCAGCCCCAGCATTTT.

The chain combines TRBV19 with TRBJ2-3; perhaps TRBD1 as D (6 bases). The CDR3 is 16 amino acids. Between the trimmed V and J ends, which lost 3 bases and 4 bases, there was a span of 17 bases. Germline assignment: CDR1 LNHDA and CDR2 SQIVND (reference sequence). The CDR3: CASSIFAGDVADTQYF. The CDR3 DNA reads TGTGCCAGTAGTATTTTTGCAGGGGATGTTGCAGATACGCAGTATTTT.

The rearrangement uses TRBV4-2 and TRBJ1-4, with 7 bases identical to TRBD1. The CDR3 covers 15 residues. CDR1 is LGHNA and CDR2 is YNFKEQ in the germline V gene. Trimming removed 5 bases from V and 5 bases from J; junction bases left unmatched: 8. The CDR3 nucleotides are TGTGCCAGCAGCTGGACAGGCTTGATGAATGAAAAACTGTTTTTT. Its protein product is CASSWTGLMNEKLFF.

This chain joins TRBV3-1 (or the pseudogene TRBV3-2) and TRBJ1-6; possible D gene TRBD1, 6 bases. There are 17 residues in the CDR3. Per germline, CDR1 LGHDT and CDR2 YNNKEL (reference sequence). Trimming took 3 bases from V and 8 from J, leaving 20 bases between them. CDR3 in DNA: TGTGCCAGCAGCCACTCGTCTCAGGGGCCGTCTCATTCACCCCTCCACTTT. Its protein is CASSHSSQGPSHSPLHF.

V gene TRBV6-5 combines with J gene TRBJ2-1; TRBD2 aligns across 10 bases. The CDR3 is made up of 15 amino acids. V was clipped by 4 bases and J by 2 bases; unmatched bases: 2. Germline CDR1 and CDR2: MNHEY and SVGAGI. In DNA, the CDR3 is TGTGCCAGCAGTTCTAGCGGGAGAGCCTACAATGAGCAGTTCTTC. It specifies CASSSSGRAYNEQFF.

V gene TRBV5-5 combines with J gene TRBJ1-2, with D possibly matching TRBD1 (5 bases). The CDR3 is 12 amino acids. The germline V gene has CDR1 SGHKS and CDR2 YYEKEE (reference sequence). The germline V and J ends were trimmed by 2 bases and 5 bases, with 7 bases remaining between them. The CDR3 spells CASSFSGYGYTF. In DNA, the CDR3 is TGTGCCAGCAGCTTTTCAGGGTATGGCTACACCTTC.

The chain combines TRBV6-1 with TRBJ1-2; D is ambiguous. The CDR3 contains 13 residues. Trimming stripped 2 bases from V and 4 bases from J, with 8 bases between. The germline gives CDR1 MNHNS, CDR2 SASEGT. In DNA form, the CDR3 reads TGTGCCAGCAGTGAACGTCGGAGCTATGGCTACACCTTC. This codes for CASSERRSYGYTF.

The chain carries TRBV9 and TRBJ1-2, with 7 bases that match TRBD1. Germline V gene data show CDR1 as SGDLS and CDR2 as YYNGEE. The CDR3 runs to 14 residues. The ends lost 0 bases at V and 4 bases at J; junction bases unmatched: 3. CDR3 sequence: CASSVGQGGYGYTF. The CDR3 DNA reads TGTGCCAGCAGCGTAGGACAGGGAGGCTATGGCTACACCTTC.

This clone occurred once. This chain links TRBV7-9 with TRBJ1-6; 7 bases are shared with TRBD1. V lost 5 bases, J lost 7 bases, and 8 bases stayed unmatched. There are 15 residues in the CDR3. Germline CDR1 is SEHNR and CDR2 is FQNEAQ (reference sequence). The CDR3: CASSLPGQLNSPLHF. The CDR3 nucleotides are TGTGCCAGCAGCCTTCCGGGACAGCTAAATTCACCCCTCCACTTT.